This is a list of T cell receptor beta chains from one sample in a study of shared clonotypes between healthy human individuals. Using immunoSEQ multiplex PCR, the repertoire was profiled, and TCRdb retains in-frame clones only, with some absent. The repertoire holds some 2.1 million clones, with 85% to 95% as singletons. The sequenced sample was naive CD4+ T cells sorted from blood. The receptors come from a man aged 18 to 30 in good health. Each CDR3 is given without its conserved first and last residue. Each record gives: V gene, J gene, clone size, CDR3 protein. For some rows the clone size is stated as once, few or many, or as a class when expanded; others skip it.

TRBV6-1,TRBJ2-7,.,ASRGTSYEQY
TRBV28,TRBJ1-5,.,ASSFSGNLYSNQPQH
TRBV5-1,TRBJ2-7,.,ASSFGGTGVGNEQY
TRBV30,TRBJ1-1,once,AWGRWNTEAF
TRBV29-1,TRBJ2-3,.,SVDRGGGTDTQY
TRBV27,TRBJ2-7,.,ASSPRQGTYEQY
TRBV27,TRBJ2-7,.,ASTARDTTYEQY
TRBV5-1,TRBJ1-2,.,ASSLEVGGYT
TRBV11-1,TRBJ1-6,.,ASSEQGGSLTLH
TRBV6-1,TRBJ1-2,.,ASSEAPAGGGYT
TRBV2,TRBJ1-1,.,ASSGTGGWNTEAF
TRBV18,TRBJ1-1,.,ASSPRSPGTGNNFHTEAF
TRBV30,TRBJ1-1,once,ADKTRENTEAF
TRBV5-1,TRBJ2-7,.,ASSVGVAGGPREQY
TRBV30,TRBJ1-1,once,AWSAKGLLNTEAF
TRBV11-2,TRBJ1-5,.,ASSKGTANNQPQH
TRBV19,TRBJ1-2,.,ASSMGTVYGYT
TRBV4-2,TRBJ1-6,.,ASSQEPIGNSPLH
TRBV30,TRBJ2-2,.,AWRYMTGETGELF
TRBV10-3,TRBJ1-2,.,AISDGITVGGEYGYT
TRBV6-1,TRBJ2-7,.,ASSPRLAGGYEQY
TRBV30,TRBJ2-3,.,AWSERTDTQY
TRBV9,TRBJ2-1,.,ASSVAGSGSSNEQF
TRBV7-9,TRBJ1-1,.,ASSSTFRGTEAF
TRBV5-6,TRBJ1-5,.,ASTLQKGGSSNQPQH
TRBV4-1,TRBJ1-1,.,ASSGARYTEAF
TRBV2,TRBJ2-3,.,ASNTSGGRRGTDTQY
TRBV5-1,TRBJ1-2,.,ASSLEQGPSGYT
TRBV9,TRBJ2-6,.,ASSERDRRSSGANVLT
TRBV6-9,TRBJ2-7,once,ASSRFPVEPYEQY
TRBV6-5,TRBJ1-5,.,ASSRDSNQPQH
TRBV14,TRBJ1-5,.,ASSQGTGITKQH
TRBV12-5,TRBJ1-2,.,ASGYWDYPEGYT
TRBV7-2,TRBJ2-1,.,ASSPWGGYNEQF
TRBV6-5,TRBJ2-6,.,ASSLTGANVLT
TRBV7-9,TRBJ2-7,.,ASSLVVTGSSYEQY
TRBV6-5,TRBJ1-3,.,ASSPNDGNTIY
TRBV6-6,TRBJ1-2,.,ASKALAYGYT
TRBV19,TRBJ1-2,.,ASSYQGNYGYT
TRBV5-1,TRBJ2-5,once,ASSLRGSGQETQY
TRBV7-2,TRBJ1-2,.,ASSLNPKGYT
TRBV2,TRBJ2-2,.,ASSDGIGELF
TRBV5-5,TRBJ2-5,once,ASSRGDQETQY
TRBV2,TRBJ1-4,.,ASSDRATNEKLF
TRBV28,TRBJ2-7,.,ASSVPPGQIYEQY
TRBV5-1,TRBJ2-7,.,ASSLVGATYEQY
TRBV5-1,TRBJ1-6,few,ASRGNNSPLH
TRBV18,TRBJ1-1,.,ASSLLVGMNTEAF
TRBV25-1,TRBJ2-5,.,ASRGLLQETQY
TRBV30,TRBJ1-4,.,AWSEMGPLAEKLF
TRBV4-1,TRBJ1-2,.,ASSQAIVGTAYGYT
TRBV6-5,TRBJ2-7,.,ASRRGGLTYEQY
TRBV27,TRBJ2-7,once,ASSWGGPRDEQY